This T cell receptor beta chain appears in the sequencing data of a study of beta chain features in type 1 diabetes (dated by TCRdb to 2017 to 2018). Context from the whole study: Mean age, gender distribution, total cell number and subset yield did not differ between patients and healthy donors. A total of 100 million to 140 million sorted cells were examined across all samples, and the number of cells per subset was strongly correlated with RNA yield. In the study, recently diagnosed type 1 diabetes patients and matched healthy donors were compared on the TCRB repertoires of their sorted circulating CD4+ T cell subsets. Whereas all 28 donors provided naive and central memory subsets, regulatory and stem cell-like memory subsets were isolated from just 8 patients and roughly eight healthy donors. The paper as a whole reports these results and caveats: Because small numbers of individuals were included in the HLA sub-analyses, any influence of HLA type on TCRB rearrangement was left unresolved. Naive, central memory and regulatory TCRB repertoires appeared to be more alike among patients than among healthy donors. Type 1 diabetes patients showed a moderate but significant shortening of TCRB CDR3 length in all four CD4+ subsets. At VDJ recombination sites, patients with type 1 diabetes made fewer insertions and deleted more nucleotides, a pattern implying thymic rearrangement abnormalities. Because cDNA was sequenced instead of genomic DNA, highly expressing activated cells could be over-represented, though the groups showed no difference in activation or CD3 levels. PCR may preferentially amplify shorter templates, but because patient and control samples were amplified and corrected together, any resulting skew would affect both groups equally.

With respect to this clone: What antigen it recognizes has not been identified. At one of its ends the junction is not consistent with the germline gene, which may arise from a read error.

Each donor gave one peripheral blood draw, around 0.12 L on average, collected into heparinised tubes. A BD FACSAria II and a panel including CD45RO, CCR7, CD25, CD127, CD95 and CD27 were used to sort naive, central memory, regulatory and stem cell-like memory CD4+ T cells. Purity was above 95% for every sorted population. Right away, PBMCs were isolated by Lymphoprep density gradient centrifugation and were stained directly, with no culture step. Samples were stained and sorted in pairs, with one healthy donor and one patient per experiment, so that batch effects were minimized. The High Capacity cDNA Reverse Transcription Kit was used to reverse transcribe all of the isolated RNA, meaning that expressed TCRB transcripts were what got sequenced. For stem cell-like memory T cell samples, survey-depth immunoSEQ sequencing was used, averaging around 910,000 total reads per sample. After sorted cells were lysed in RLT buffer, RNA was extracted with DNase-treated RNeasy Micro or Mini kits, with the choice depending on cell number. To prevent cross-contamination, each cell subset was processed individually, whereas patient and healthy donor samples were processed jointly. Using the immunoSEQ multiplex PCR, TCRB sequences were amplified from cDNA into 87-bp fragments spanning the CDR3 region. Sequencing of the amplicons was done on the Illumina HiSeq platform. Concerning the study's data processing: Synthetic template baselines were used to correct PCR bias computationally, reads within Hamming distance 2 were collapsed, and singletons that could not be merged were discarded. By aligning reads against IMGT, V, D and J genes, CDR3 length, and insertions or deletions at six rearrangement sites were assigned. Within each subset, clonotype counts were normalized to the number of sorted cells before true diversity and Gini coefficients were calculated with the tcR R package. The overlap coefficient, calculated on TCRB nucleotide sequences, was used to measure repertoire sharing. The table was pulled from immuneACCESS by TCRdb, which kept in-frame rearrangements only. Such tables lose some clones; where checked, under half of the loss comes from unresolved V genes, and the rest has no known cause. For V, J and clone size, that table is used; D and trimming come from the DNA. In this sample the table shows tens of thousands of clones, roughly 50% of which occur a single time. The ten largest make up about 0.25% of the sample.

From cysteine to phenylalanine, the CDR3 is 15 amino acids long. Only the CDR3 DNA is retained, 45 bases long and in frame from the first base. Per the germline V gene (reference sequence), SGHNT is the CDR1 and YYREEE is the CDR2. Rearrangement joined TRBV5-4 to TRBJ1-1; TRBD1 aligns with 9 central bases. The sequencing input was stem cell memory CD4+ T cells from blood. In the paper's terms, the cell subset or site label means: stem cell-like memory CD4+ T cells. This receptor was identified in a woman aged 25 to 39 in good health. The CDR3 reads as follows: CASSSAGTGNTEAIF. The DNA sequence is given as TGTGCCAGCAGCTCTGCCGGGACAGGGAACACTGAAGCTATCTTT.